Presented here are 8 T cell receptor beta chains from one specimen sequenced in a study of type 1 and type 2 diabetes patients. PCR was run on genomic DNA. Multiplex PCR with 30 forward and 13 reverse primers amplified the TCR beta CDR3. TCRdb independently ran MiXCR on the multiplex PCR reads; one entry per CDR3 protein. Of around 300,000 distinct CDR3 sequences in the sample, more than 45% are singletons; the top ten hold about an eighth. Sequencing was carried out using peripheral blood mononuclear cells (PBMCs). The source is a man aged 18-30 years with type 2 diabetes.

This clonotype occurred many times. The chain carries TRBV7-8 and TRBJ1-2; D not certain. The CDR3 consists of 15 residues. V lost 1 base and J 8 bases, leaving 17 bases between the germline ends. CDR1 and CDR2 (germline): SGHVS, FQNEAQ. The CDR3 sequence is CASSLDFLGEGGYTF. In nucleotides, the CDR3 is TGTGCCAGCAGCTTAGATTTTCTTGGGGAAGGCGGCTACACCTTC.

The V gene is TRBV29-1, the J gene TRBJ2-1; 11 nucleotides match TRBD2. Trimming cost V 7 bases and J 7 bases; bases outside gene matches: 9. The CDR3 is made up of 14 amino acids. The germline CDR1 and CDR2 sequences are SQVTM and ANQGSEA. In DNA form, the CDR3 reads TGCAGCGCCCGGGGACTAGCGGACCTTAATGAGCAGTTCTTC. Encoded protein: CSARGLADLNEQFF.

The chain is built from TRBV6-5 and TRBJ1-1, with D hard to call. Germline lookup yields CDR1 MNHEY and CDR2 SVGAGI. V lost 6 bases to trimming and J lost 1 base, with 9 bases between them. The length of the CDR3 is 13 residues. CDR3 loop: CASRLGGNTEAFF. The CDR3, as DNA: TGTGCCAGCAGGCTGGGTGGGAACACTGAAGCTTTCTTT.

This clonotype was observed at least ten times. The rearrangement links TRBV15 to TRBJ1-2; no clear D gene. Germline assignment: CDR1 LNHNV and CDR2 YYDKDF (reference sequence). The CDR3 is 14 amino acids. Trimming removed 7 bases at V and 1 base at J, with 13 bases between. The CDR3 region is CATTPGRINYGYTF. The CDR3 region has the DNA TGTGCCACCACCCCAGGCAGGATTAACTATGGCTACACCTTC. Filled out from reference TRBV15 and TRBJ1-2, the complete variable domain reads DAMVIQNPRYQVTQFGKPVTLSCSQTLNHNVMYWYQQKSSQAPKLLFHYYDKDFNNEADTPDNFQSRRPNTSFCFLDIRSPGLGDTAMYLCATTPGRINYGYTFGSGTRLTVV.

The chain recombines TRBV7-6 with TRBJ2-7; D may be TRBD1 (5 bases). The CDR3 spans 12 residues. Germline assignment: CDR1 SGHVS and CDR2 FNYEAQ. Trimming removed 1 base at V and 5 bases at J, with 6 bases between. In DNA form, the CDR3 reads TGTGCCAGCAGCTTAGAGGGGAACGAGCAGTACTTC. Translating gives CASSLEGNEQYF. Looking up the rest from reference TRBV7-6 and TRBJ2-7 gives the full variable domain: GAGVSQSPRYKVTKRGQDVALRCDPISGHVSLYWYRQALGQGPEFLTYFNYEAQQDKSGLPNDRFSAERPEGSISTLTIQRTEQRDSAMYRCASSLEGNEQYFGPGTRLTVT.

The V and J genes are TRBV20-1 and TRBJ2-5; D unclear. The CDR3 totals 14 residues. The germline gives CDR1 DFQATT, CDR2 SNEGSKA (reference sequence). V gave up 0 bases and J gave up 2 bases, with 10 bases separating them. This CDR3 is CSARDPGGQETQYF. CDR3 in DNA: TGCAGTGCTAGAGATCCGGGCGGTCAAGAGACCCAGTACTTC.

The chain uses TRBV2 and TRBJ1-4; D is possibly TRBD1 (5 bases). From germline, CDR1 is SNHLY and CDR2 FYNNEI. The CDR3 spans 17 residues. The V end lost 4 bases, the J end lost 3 bases, and 18 bases lay between the germline ends. CDR3 region: CASSGLNTGTPNEKLFF. In DNA, the CDR3 is TGTGCCAGCAGTGGCCTCAATACCGGGACCCCTAATGAAAAACTGTTTTTT.

This chain links TRBV19 with TRBJ1-5; D call uncertain. The germline CDR1 and CDR2 sequences are LNHDA and SQIVND (reference sequence). With 3 bases removed from V and 1 base from J, the gap between germline ends came to 7 bases. This CDR3 comprises 14 residues. CDR3 residues: CASSMVHSNQPQHF. Written as DNA, the CDR3 is TGTGCCAGTAGTATGGTTCACAGCAATCAGCCCCAGCATTTT.